This T cell receptor beta chain is drawn from a study of control samples from healthy donors and cancer patients. TCRdb's table, derived via immunoSEQ multiplex PCR, lists solely in-frame clones and lacks some. The top ten hold about 8.8% of the sample, which has about 96,000 clones, 90% to 95% seen once. Sequenced sample: blood. This clonotype was sampled from a man aged 18 to 30 in good health.

The CDR3 sequence is CASSRRTAFGEQYF. The CDR3 region has the DNA TGTGCCAGCAGCCGACGGACCGCTTTCGGGGAGCAGTACTTC. V and J are TRBV25-1 and TRBJ2-7; D not resolved. CDR3 length: 14 residues. V dropped 6 bases and J dropped 7 bases, with 19 bases sitting between them. Germline V lookup: CDR1 MGHDK, CDR2 SYGVNS.